This TCR beta chain emerged from a study of cytomegalovirus exposure and HLA in healthy donors (dated by TCRdb to 2016 to 2017). About the study as a whole: An earlier analysis of 550 to 700 of the donors reported roughly 270 Gb of sequence data and around 120 million unique TCR beta sequences from about 200 million T cells. About 300 gigabases of sequencing data and approximately 80 million unique TCR sequences were included in an early release covering 550 to 650 HLA-typed donors. The number of donors typed differed by locus, with about 629-630 for A, B, C, DRB1 and DQB1, around 500 for DQA1, some 570 for DPA1, and 450 to 480 for DPB1. Because of strong linkage in the cohort, 5 or 6 DR-DQ haplotypes were treated as single units for association and clustering. The study profiled the T cell repertoires of under 700 subjects by immunosequencing and related them to cytomegalovirus serostatus. The study was designed to test whether signatures of past pathogen exposure could be identified by cataloging public T cell receptors. Donor age, sex, ethnicity and CMV serostatus were compiled alongside the repertoire data. Genome-wide SNP genotypes for about 55% of the 666 donors were used in a later genetic analysis, which treated that subset as a discovery cohort. Along with the approximately 700-subject first cohort, a separate validation cohort of around 110 different subjects was used. Every repertoire in the discovery cohort had been generated on one and the same sequencing platform. Among about 400 genotyped donors of the cohort, an average of approximately 240,000 unique TCR beta nucleotide sequences was sequenced per donor, of which 15% to 20% were non-productive. To predict cytomegalovirus infection status, the study brought together high-throughput TCR immunosequencing, statistical association of individual TCRs with disease status, and machine learning. To decide whether each TCR beta V gene segment behaved as functional or pseudogenic, an earlier analysis of some 600 of the donors relied on high-throughput TCR beta sequencing. Of the 398 genotyped donors, roughly 80% fell in the genetic ancestry cluster associated with self-reported Caucasian donors. In the later analysis, no new phenotypic data were used to find candidate immune exposures; instead, reliance was placed on TCR beta sequences and their occurrence across donors. HLA typing covered class I and class II loci at four-digit resolution. To study patterns of TCR occurrence, a later analysis re-analyzed previously published TCR beta repertoires from more than 550 donors and added high-resolution HLA genotyping. Results the study describes overall, beyond this receptor: Strong co-occurrence of HLA alleles, especially DR and DQ, made assigning TCR associations to individual alleles difficult. The presence/absence analyses assumed that sequencing depth was roughly uniform across donors, and that assumption may not be true. Most CMV-associated TCR beta chains appeared to be HLA-restricted in a later analysis, and the HLA associations seemed to be driven largely by CMV exposure. In a later analysis, TCR association rates were found to vary across HLA loci, with the most associated TCRs seen for DRB1 alleles and the fewest for HLA-C alleles. According to a later analysis, parvovirus B19, influenza, CMV and Epstein-Barr virus appeared linked to several top co-occurrence clusters. In a later genetic analysis, fewer N-insertions in productive TCRs were reported among donors in an Asian-associated ancestry cluster than the roughly 710-donor mean. In the study, approximately 160 TCR beta chains were listed as associated with cytomegalovirus. Linkage disequilibrium might explain the correlated functional status among segregating V segments, but an unknown experimental factor could not be ruled out. A cluster of highly shared sequence variants was judged likely to represent a technical artifact of the sequencing pipeline. An earlier analysis of 450 to 750 of the donors showed that most TCR beta V segments appeared in productive rearrangements either about 87% or about 30% of the time, which broadly matched IMGT annotations. Because the 87-base-pair reads could not distinguish some IMGT-functional V segments, including TRBV6-2 and TRBV6-3, those segments were excluded. A later analysis associated about 17,000 TCR beta sequences with specific HLA alleles at a false discovery rate of 0.05. In both the original and validation cohorts, the classifier was reported to diagnose cytomegalovirus status with high specificity and sensitivity. The earlier analysis of around 600 of the donors excluded some 15 rarely observed V segments, including chromosome 9 orphons, because counts were too low. Three of the identified cytomegalovirus-associated TCR beta chains were confirmed in vitro to be specific for cytomegalovirus antigens. In a later analysis, HLA-associated TCR beta chains were found to be more clonally expanded and to have lower generation probabilities than equally common non-associated chains. In a later genetic analysis, a missense DCLRE1C variant was associated with V-gene and J-gene trimming of TCR beta chains, and the association was replicated in an independent cohort. A further reported finding was that TCR beta sequences accurately predicted the HLA-A and HLA-B alleles for most subjects in the first cohort. Most TCR sequences were observed very rarely across donors, whereas some public TCRs were present in many individuals. Because HLA typing was missing for some donors at each locus, association tests included only the typed subset. The cohort was sequenced for TCR beta chains only, and without alpha or paired-chain data the features that could be detected were limited. The authors suggested that the approach could potentially be extended to other disease states and immunological phenotypes. Immune exposure information for the cohort was limited to CMV serostatus.

Libraries were built with the immunoSEQ multiplex PCR assay. For the multiplex PCR, a mixture combining 60 forward primers for TCR Vbeta segments and 13 reverse primers for TCR Jbeta segments was used. The CDR3 region of rearranged TCR beta genes was amplified from genomic DNA with a multiplex PCR assay. Amplified TCR beta libraries were sequenced as 87-base-pair reads on the Illumina HiSeq System. As for the original processing: In a later analysis, some 80 million unique TCR beta chains were counted across the roughly 700 repertoires, and roughly 11 million of these chains were shared by at least two donors. Raw reads were error-corrected and collapsed into unique sequences by a nearest-neighbor algorithm in which closely related sequences were merged to remove PCR and sequencing errors. Alignment of CDR3 sequences to IMGT reference sequences was used to assign V, D and J gene segments. Each retained sequence needed at least a six-nucleotide match to both a V gene segment and a J gene segment. A rearrangement was called productive if the CDR3 had no stop codons and remained in frame with V and J, and every other rearrangement was called non-productive. Following IMGT convention, CDR3 was defined as the stretch from the second conserved V-encoded cysteine up to the conserved J-encoded phenylalanine. The earlier analysis of fewer than 700 of the donors excluded sequences that lacked an unambiguous match to a single V gene segment. In an earlier analysis of several hundred of the donors, V segments were called functional above 56.7% productive rearrangements and were called segregating when the between-donor standard deviation exceeded 5%. A statistical classification framework was built for diagnosing cytomegalovirus status from the catalog of TCR beta chain sequences. In a later analysis, TCR nucleotide sequences were compared against IMGT/GENE-DB human TR gene sequences so that V and J genes could be assigned. A later analysis assigned CDR3 sequences and most-parsimonious VDJ recombination scenarios with the TCRdist pipeline. In a later analysis, each TCR beta chain was defined by its CDR3 amino acid sequence together with its V-gene family, and reads without a unique V-gene family were excluded. A later analysis removed 592 highly shared, low-generation-probability nucleotide sequences to deal with suspected cross-contamination and a sequencing artifact. In a later analysis, a clonal expansion index was calculated for each public chain from normalized within-repertoire ranks of inferred template counts. In a later analysis, generation probabilities were computed using a VDJ recombination model fitted to out-of-frame rearrangements, and the results were checked against IGoR. Hypergeometric tests were used in a later analysis to score TCR-TCR, TCR-HLA and TCR-CMV co-occurrence, with a repertoire-size bias correction applied to the TCR pairs. In a later analysis, false discovery rates were estimated by permuting HLA or CMV assignments 20 times. In a later analysis, co-occurring TCRs were grouped with DBSCAN, and TCRdist sequence similarity was added when clustering was performed within HLA-allele-positive subsets. For co-occurrence clustering, repertoires with fewer than 30,000 or more than 120,000 public chains were excluded, along with roughly 5 repertoires with anomalous nucleotide sharing. Imported from immuneACCESS, the table was reduced by TCRdb to in-frame sequences with V and J called. These copies leave out some clones; in studies compared against another copy, an unresolved V gene accounts for under half, and the cause of the remainder is not known. The DNA was the basis for D and trimming; V, J and clone size are from that table. This sample gives about 110,000 clones in total; roughly 79% of them show up just once. About 5.3% of the sample goes to the ten largest clones.

The cohort was made up of hundreds of healthy bone marrow donors. Cohort members were all nominally healthy when sampled, although unrecorded immune exposures were likely present. The donor was CMV seronegative and belonged to the group of 352 seronegative cohort members. A peripheral blood sample was collected from each donor, and TCR beta sequencing was performed on peripheral blood mononuclear cells. Genomic DNA extraction from the blood cell samples was performed with the Qiagen DNeasy Blood Extraction Kit. Compared with germline, V lacks 4 bases and J lacks 3 bases; bases without a gene match: 3. In the germline V gene (reference sequence), CDR1 corresponds to SGHNT and CDR2 to YYREEE. The CDR3 runs 16 amino acids, cysteine and phenylalanine included. The CDR3 DNA has 48 bases and is translated from base 1. In regard to this clone: The antigen it recognizes is unknown. It has no much larger one-base neighbor in the sample; base qualities were not kept.

The V and J segments used are TRBV5-4 and TRBJ2-2, with TRBD2 identical over 13 junction bases. Sequences were obtained from PBMCs. The source is a male donor in good health and CMV-seronegative. The CDR3 corresponds to CASSQTSGRYTGELFF. The sequenced DNA: TGTGCCAGCAGCCAGACTAGCGGGAGGTACACCGGGGAGCTGTTTTTT.